This paragraph covers one T cell receptor beta chain sequence. The sample is drawn from a study of blood T cell repertoires in COVID-19. Trimming left V 5 bases short and J 7 bases short, with 18 bases between. Looked up from germline, CDR1 is SGHRS and CDR2 is YFSETQ. The CDR3 totals 15 residues. TCRdb's copy holds only in-frame clones and misses some; the assay was immunoSEQ multiplex PCR. The profile covers around 160,000 clones, with around nine tenths appearing a single time and roughly a sixth taken by the ten largest. The V gene is TRBV5-1, the J gene TRBJ1-4; D perhaps matches TRBD1 (6 bases). The clonotype originates from a man aged 60-69 years with active or convalescent COVID-19. The sample comprised peripheral blood. CDR3 coding DNA: TGCGCCAGCAGGCAATCTTACAGGGACCTTGAAAAACTGTTTTTT. This codes for CASRQSYRDLEKLFF.